This T cell receptor beta chain was captured in a study of shared clonotypes between healthy human individuals. All donors were healthy HIV-negative adults lacking recent acute infections or vaccinations. Each subset's genomic DNA was split evenly across several immunoSEQ plates. Sequencing used immunoSEQ multiplex PCR; TCRdb keeps in-frame clones, though not all of them. The sample consists of 400,000 to 600,000 clones, roughly 79% of them appearing once. The CDR3 covers 15 residues. Germline V lookup: CDR1 MNHNS, CDR2 SASEGT. V trimming: 1 base; J trimming: 9 bases; junction bases outside the gene matches: 8.

This receptor was obtained from a woman aged 40 to 55 in good health. Some clones in this sample may be carry-over from other donors' samples. The chain joins TRBV6-1 to TRBJ1-2, with 10 bases fitting TRBD1. The sequenced material came from PBMCs. The CDR3 nucleotides read TGTGCCAGCAGTGAAGGAGGGACAGGGGTGTATCGCTACACCTTC. Protein: CASSEGGTGVYRYTF.